The clone carrying this TCR beta chain has a handful of counts. Antigen specificity is unknown. The sample belongs to a study of T cell repertoires in cytomegalovirus infection. TCRdb itself ran the reads through MiXCR, one entry per CDR3 protein. The sample lists some 800,000 distinct CDR3 sequences; approximately 32% were seen once. This CDR3 spans 14 amino acids. V gave up 0 bases and J gave up 8 bases, with 11 bases separating them. The sample consisted of cultured CD8+ T cells from PBMCs, taken from culture after CMV antigen stimulation. The sequence came from a human donor in good health (CMV status not recorded). Some clones in this sample may be carry-over from other donors' samples. The rearrangement links TRBV12-3 or TRBV12-4 to TRBJ1-5; no clear D gene. CDR3 loop: CASSLAGREEPQHF. The CDR3, as DNA: TGTGCCAGCAGTTTAGCAGGGAGAGAGGAGCCCCAGCATTTT.